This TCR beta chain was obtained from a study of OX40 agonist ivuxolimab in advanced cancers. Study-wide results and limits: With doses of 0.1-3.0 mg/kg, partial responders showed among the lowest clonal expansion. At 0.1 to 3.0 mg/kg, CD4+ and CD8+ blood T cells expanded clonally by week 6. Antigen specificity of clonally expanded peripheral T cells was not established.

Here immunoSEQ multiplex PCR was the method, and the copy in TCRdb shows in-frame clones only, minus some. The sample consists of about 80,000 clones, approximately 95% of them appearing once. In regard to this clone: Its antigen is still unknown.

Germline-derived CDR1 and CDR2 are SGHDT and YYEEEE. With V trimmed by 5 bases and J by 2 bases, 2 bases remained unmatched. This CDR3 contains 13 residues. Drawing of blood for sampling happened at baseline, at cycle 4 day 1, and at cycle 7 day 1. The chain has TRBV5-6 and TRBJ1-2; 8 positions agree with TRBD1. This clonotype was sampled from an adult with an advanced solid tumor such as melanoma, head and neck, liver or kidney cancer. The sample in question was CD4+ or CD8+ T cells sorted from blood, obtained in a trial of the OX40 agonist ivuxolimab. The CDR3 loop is CASRRTGNYGYTF. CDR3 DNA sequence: TGTGCCAGCAGAAGGACAGGGAACTATGGCTACACCTTC. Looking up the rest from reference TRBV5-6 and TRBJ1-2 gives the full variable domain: DAGVTQSPTHLIKTRGQQVTLRCSPKSGHDTVSWYQQALGQGPQFIFQYYEEEERQRGNFPDRFSGHQFPNYSSELNVNALLLGDSALYLCASRRTGNYGYTFGSGTRLTVV.